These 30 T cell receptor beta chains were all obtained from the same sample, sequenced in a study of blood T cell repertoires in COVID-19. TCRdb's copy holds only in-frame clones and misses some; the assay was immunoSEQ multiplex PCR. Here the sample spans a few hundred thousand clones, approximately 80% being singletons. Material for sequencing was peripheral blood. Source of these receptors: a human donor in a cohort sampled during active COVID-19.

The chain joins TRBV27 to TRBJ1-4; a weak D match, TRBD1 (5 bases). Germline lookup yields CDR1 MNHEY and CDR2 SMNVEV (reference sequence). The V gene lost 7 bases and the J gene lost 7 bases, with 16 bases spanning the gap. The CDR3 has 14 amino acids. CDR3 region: CASKLQEGVEKLFF. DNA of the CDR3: TGTGCCAGCAAGCTACAGGAAGGGGTTGAAAAACTGTTTTTT.

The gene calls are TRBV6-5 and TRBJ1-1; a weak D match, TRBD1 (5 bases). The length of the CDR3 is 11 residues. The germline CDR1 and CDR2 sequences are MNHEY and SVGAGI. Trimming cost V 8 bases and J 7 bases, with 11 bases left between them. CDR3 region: CASETGVEAFF. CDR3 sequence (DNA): TGTGCCAGCGAAACAGGAGTTGAAGCTTTCTTT.

Written as DNA, the CDR3 is TGCGCCAGTAGTGAGGGCTCTGGAAACACCATATATTTT. This encodes CASSEGSGNTIYF. V gene TRBV5-1 combines with J gene TRBJ1-3; D gene uncertain. Germline CDR1 reads SGHRS; CDR2 reads YFSETQ. Trimming stripped 8 bases from V and 0 bases from J, with 9 bases between. This CDR3 has 13 residues.

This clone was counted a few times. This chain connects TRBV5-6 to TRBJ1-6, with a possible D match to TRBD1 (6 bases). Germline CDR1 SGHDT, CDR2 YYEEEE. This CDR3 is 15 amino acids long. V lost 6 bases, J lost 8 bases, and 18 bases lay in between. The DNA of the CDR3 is TGTGCCAGCAAACTGGGAGGGGGTCTCGATTCACCCCTCCACTTT. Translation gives CASKLGGGLDSPLHF.

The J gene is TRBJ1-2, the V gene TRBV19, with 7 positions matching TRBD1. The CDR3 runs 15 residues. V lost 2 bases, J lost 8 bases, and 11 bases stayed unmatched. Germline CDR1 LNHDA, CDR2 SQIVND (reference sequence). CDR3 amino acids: CASSIFAGTALGYTF. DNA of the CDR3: TGTGCCAGTAGTATATTTGCCGGGACAGCCCTCGGCTACACCTTC.

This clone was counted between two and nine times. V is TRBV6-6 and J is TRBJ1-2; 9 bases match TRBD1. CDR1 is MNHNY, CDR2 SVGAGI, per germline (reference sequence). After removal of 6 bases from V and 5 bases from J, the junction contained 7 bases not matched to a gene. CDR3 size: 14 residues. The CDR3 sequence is CASRDPGTGYGYTF. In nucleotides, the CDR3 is TGTGCCAGCAGAGACCCCGGGACAGGGTATGGCTACACCTTC.

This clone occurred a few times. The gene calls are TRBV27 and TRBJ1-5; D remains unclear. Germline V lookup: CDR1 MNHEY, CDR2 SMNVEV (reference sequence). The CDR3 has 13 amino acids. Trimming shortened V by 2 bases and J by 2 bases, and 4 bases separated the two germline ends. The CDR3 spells CASSLQGNQPQHF. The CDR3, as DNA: TGTGCCAGCAGTTTACAGGGCAATCAGCCCCAGCATTTT.

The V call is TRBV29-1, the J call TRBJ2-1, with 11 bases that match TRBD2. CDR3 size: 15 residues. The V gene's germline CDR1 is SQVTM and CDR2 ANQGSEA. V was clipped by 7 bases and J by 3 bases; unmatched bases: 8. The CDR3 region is CSAILLAGVYNEQFF. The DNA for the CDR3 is TGCAGCGCCATTCTACTAGCGGGGGTCTACAATGAGCAGTTCTTC.

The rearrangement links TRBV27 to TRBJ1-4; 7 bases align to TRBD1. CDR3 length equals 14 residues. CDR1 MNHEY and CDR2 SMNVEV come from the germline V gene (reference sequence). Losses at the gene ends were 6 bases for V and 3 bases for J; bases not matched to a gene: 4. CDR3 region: CASRGGWANEKLFF. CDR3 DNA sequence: TGTGCCAGCAGAGGGGGCTGGGCTAATGAAAAACTGTTTTTT.

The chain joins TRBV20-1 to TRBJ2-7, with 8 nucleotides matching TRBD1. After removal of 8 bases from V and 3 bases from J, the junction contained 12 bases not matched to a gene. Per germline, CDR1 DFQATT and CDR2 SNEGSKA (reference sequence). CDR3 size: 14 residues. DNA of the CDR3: TGCAGTTTTAGTGAGGGCGGACAGGGCTACGAGCAGTACTTC. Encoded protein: CSFSEGGQGYEQYF.

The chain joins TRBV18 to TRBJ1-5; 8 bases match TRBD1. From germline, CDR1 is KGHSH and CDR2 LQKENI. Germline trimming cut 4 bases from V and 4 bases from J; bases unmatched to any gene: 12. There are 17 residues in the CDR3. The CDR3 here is CASSLTSGTGVNQPQHF. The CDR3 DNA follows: TGTGCCAGCTCACTGACCTCCGGGACAGGAGTTAATCAGCCCCAGCATTTT.

The CDR3 sequence is CASSFRLVSADTQYF. The CDR3, as DNA: TGTGCCAGCAGCTTCCGACTAGTCAGCGCAGATACGCAGTATTTT. The chain links TRBV7-3 to TRBJ2-3; the D gene is possibly TRBD2 (6 bases). Between the trimmed V and J ends, which lost 3 bases and 4 bases, there was a span of 14 bases. The CDR3 has 15 amino acids. In germline, CDR1 is SGHTA, CDR2 FQGTGA.

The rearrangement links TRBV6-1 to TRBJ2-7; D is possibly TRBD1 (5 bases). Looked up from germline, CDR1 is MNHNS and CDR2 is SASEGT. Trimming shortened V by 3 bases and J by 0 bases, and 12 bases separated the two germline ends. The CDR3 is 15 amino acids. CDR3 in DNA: TGTGCCAGCAGTGATAGGGGTCCCCTCTCCTACGAGCAGTACTTC. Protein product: CASSDRGPLSYEQYF.

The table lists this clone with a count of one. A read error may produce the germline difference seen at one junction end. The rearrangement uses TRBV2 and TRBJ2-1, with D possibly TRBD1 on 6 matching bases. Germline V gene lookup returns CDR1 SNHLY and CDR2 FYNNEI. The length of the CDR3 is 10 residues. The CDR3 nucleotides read TGTGCCAGCAGTGCGCTCGGACAGCTCTTC. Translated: CASSALGQLF.

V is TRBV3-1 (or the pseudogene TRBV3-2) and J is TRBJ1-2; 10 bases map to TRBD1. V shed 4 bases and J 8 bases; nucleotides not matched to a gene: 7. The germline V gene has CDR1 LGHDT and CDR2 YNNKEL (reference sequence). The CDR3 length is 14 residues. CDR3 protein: CASSRQGAVGGYTF. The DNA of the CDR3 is TGTGCCAGCAGCCGACAGGGGGCGGTGGGGGGCTACACCTTC.

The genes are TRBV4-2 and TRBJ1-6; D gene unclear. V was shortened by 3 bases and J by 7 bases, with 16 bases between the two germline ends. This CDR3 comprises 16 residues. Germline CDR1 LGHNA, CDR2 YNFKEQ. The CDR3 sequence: CASSHGRETRNSPLHF. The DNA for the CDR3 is TGTGCCAGCAGCCACGGGAGGGAGACGCGGAATTCACCCCTCCACTTT.

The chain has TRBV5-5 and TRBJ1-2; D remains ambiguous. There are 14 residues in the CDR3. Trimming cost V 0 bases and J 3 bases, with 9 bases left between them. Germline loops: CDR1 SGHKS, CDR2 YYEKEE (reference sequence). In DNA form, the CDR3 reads TGTGCCAGCAGCTTGGAGAACACATACTATGGCTACACCTTC. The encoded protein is CASSLENTYYGYTF.

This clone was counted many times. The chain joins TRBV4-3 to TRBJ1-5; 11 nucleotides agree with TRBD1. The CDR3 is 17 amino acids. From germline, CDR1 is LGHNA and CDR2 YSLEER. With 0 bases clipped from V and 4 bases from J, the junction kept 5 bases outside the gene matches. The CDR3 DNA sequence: TGCGCCAGCAGCCAAGATTGGACAGGGGGCCTAAATCAGCCCCAGCATTTT. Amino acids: CASSQDWTGGLNQPQHF.

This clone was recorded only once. CDR3: CASSLNRGTSNQPQHF. The CDR3 DNA reads TGTGCCAGCAGCTTGAACAGGGGAACCTCCAATCAGCCCCAGCATTTT. The chain carries TRBV5-6 and TRBJ1-5; 7 bases match TRBD1. The CDR3 is 16 residues long. Germline CDR1 and CDR2: SGHDT and YYEEEE. Trimming at V came to 1 base and at J to 3 bases, leaving 7 bases not matched to a gene. Filled out from reference TRBV5-6 and TRBJ1-5, the complete variable domain reads DAGVTQSPTHLIKTRGQQVTLRCSPKSGHDTVSWYQQALGQGPQFIFQYYEEEERQRGNFPDRFSGHQFPNYSSELNVNALLLGDSALYLCASSLNRGTSNQPQHFGDGTRLSIL.

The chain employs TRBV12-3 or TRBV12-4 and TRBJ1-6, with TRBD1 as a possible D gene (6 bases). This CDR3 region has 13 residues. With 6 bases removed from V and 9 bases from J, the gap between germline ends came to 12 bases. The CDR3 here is CASSLTGGSPLHF. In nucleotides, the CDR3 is TGTGCCAGCAGCCTGACAGGTGGTTCACCCCTCCACTTT.

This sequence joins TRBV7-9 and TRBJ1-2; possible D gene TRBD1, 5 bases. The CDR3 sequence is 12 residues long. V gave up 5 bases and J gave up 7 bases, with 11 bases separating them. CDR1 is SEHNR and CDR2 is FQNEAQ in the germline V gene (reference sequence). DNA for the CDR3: TGTGCCAGCAGCCTTCAGGGACTTGGCTACACCTTC. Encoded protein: CASSLQGLGYTF.

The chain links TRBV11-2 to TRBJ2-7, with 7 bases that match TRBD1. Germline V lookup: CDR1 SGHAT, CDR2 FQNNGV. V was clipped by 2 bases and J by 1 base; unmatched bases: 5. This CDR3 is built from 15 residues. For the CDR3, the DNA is TGTGCCAGCAGCTTAAATCCGGGACAGTCCTACGAGCAGTACTTC. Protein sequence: CASSLNPGQSYEQYF.

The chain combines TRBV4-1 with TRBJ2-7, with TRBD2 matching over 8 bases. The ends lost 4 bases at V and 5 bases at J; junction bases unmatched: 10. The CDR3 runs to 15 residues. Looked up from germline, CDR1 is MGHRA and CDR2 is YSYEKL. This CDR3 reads CASSRGTSGFDEQYF. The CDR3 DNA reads TGCGCCAGCAGCCGAGGGACTAGTGGGTTCGACGAGCAGTACTTC.

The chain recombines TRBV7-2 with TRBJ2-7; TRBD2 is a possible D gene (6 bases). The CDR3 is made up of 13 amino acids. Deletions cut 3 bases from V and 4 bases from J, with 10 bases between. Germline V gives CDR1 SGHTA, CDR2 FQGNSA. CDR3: CASSFGTGYEQYF. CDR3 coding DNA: TGTGCCAGCAGCTTTGGGACTGGTTACGAGCAGTACTTC.

DNA for the CDR3: TGCAGCGCGCCAACGGGACAGGGGAGGGGCTACACCTTC. Amino acid sequence: CSAPTGQGRGYTF. The rearrangement uses TRBV29-1 and TRBJ1-2; 10 nucleotides line up with TRBD1. V lost 7 bases to trimming and J lost 8 bases; unmatched junction nucleotides: 10. CDR3 length: 13 residues. CDR1 is SQVTM and CDR2 is ANQGSEA in the germline V gene. Looking up the rest from reference TRBV29-1 and TRBJ1-2 gives the full variable domain: SAVISQKPSRDICQRGTSLTIQCQVDSQVTMMFWYRQQPGQSLTLIATANQGSEATYESGFVIDKFPISRPNLTFSTLTVSNMSPEDSSIYLCSAPTGQGRGYTFGSGTRLTVV.

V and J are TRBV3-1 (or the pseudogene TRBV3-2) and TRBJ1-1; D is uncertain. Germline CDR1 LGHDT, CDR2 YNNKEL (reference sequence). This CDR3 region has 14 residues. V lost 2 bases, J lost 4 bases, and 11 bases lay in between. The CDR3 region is CASSQRVVGTEAFF. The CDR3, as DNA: TGTGCCAGCAGCCAACGGGTGGTGGGCACTGAAGCTTTCTTT.

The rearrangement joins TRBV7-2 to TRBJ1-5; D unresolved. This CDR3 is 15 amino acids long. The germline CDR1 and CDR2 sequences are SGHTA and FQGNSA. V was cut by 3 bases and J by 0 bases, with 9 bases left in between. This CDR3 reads CASSFAEYSNQPQHF. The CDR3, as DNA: TGTGCCAGCAGCTTCGCAGAATATAGCAATCAGCCCCAGCATTTT.

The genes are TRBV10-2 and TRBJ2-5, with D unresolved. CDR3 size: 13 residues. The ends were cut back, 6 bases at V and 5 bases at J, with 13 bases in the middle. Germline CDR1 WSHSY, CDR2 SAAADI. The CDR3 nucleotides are TGCGCCAGCAGCATGGCCTCGAAGGAGACCCAGTACTTC. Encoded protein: CASSMASKETQYF.

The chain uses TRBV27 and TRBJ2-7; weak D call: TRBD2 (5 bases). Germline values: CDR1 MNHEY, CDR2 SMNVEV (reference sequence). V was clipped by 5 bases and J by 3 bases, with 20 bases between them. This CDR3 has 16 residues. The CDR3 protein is CASSPDPARALYEQYF. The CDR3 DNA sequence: TGTGCCAGCAGTCCGGACCCAGCGCGGGCCCTCTACGAGCAGTACTTC.

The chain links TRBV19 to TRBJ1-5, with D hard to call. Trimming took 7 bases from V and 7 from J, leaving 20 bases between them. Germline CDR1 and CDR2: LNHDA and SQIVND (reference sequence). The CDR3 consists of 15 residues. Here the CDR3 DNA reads TGTGCCAGTACCGCCGGGTGGCAACCGCTACAGCCCCAGCATTTT. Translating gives CASTAGWQPLQPQHF.